This TCR beta chain was recovered during a study of OX40 agonist ivuxolimab in advanced cancers. Study overall: At 0.01 to 10 mg/kg, ivuxolimab was administered intravenously to patients every 2 weeks. With a range of roughly 23 to 90, age averaged approximately 54 years, and about 83% were male.

This CDR3 has 15 residues. CDR1 is MGHRA, CDR2 YSYEKL, per germline. V trimming: 4 bases; J trimming: 3 bases; junction bases outside the gene matches: 6. On this clone: The antigen is not known.

Sequenced by immunoSEQ multiplex PCR; TCRdb stores in-frame clones only, minus some. The sample carries approximately 70,000 clones, 60% to 80% recorded once. Study-wide results and caveats: Partly responding patients at 0.1-3.0 mg/kg showed some of the smallest clonal expansion.

The chain combines TRBV4-1 with TRBJ1-5; 7 nucleotides align to TRBD1. This sample comprised CD4+ or CD8+ T cells sorted from blood, obtained in a trial of the OX40 agonist ivuxolimab. The receptor's source is an adult with an advanced solid tumor such as melanoma, head and neck, liver or kidney cancer. The CDR3 bases are TGCGCCAGCAGCCTAGTAGACAGGGACAATCAGCCCCAGCATTTT. This sequence encodes CASSLVDRDNQPQHF.